This T cell receptor beta chain was recorded in a study of T cell clusters in autoimmune cytopenias. Findings of the study overall: Active autoimmune hepatitis patients had approximately 3-fold fewer exclusive TRB clusters than healthy donors. Clustering suggested that physiological T cell clusters were missing in primary autoimmune cytopenia patients.

TRB was amplified by touch-down multiplex PCR, primer pools A and B combined. With the multiplex PCR reads reprocessed, TCRdb shows one record per CDR3 protein and no DNA. This sample lists 6,500 to 9,000 distinct CDR3 sequences; its ten largest clones have 22%. With regard to this clonotype: What it binds is not known.

TRB amplification used 250 ng of peripheral blood genomic DNA. This CDR3 is 15 amino acids long. Per germline, CDR1 SQVTM and CDR2 ANQGSEA. These data also featured in a second study, about T cell repertoires in aging, cancer and after chemotherapy. As that report states: Six age groups, ranging from 30 or younger to 70 or older, included the donors.

The clonotype comes from a human donor in good health. Input material: peripheral blood. The V call is TRBV29-1, the J call TRBJ2-1; the D call of TRBD1 rests on TCRdb alone, since no DNA is present to check it. The CDR3 protein is CSVASGTGVQNEQFF.